These 3 T cell receptor beta chains came from one sample sequenced in a study of CD8+ T cells in alopecia areata. After isolation, RNA underwent reverse transcription to generate cDNA as the sequencing template. TCRdb keeps only in-frame clones here, not all; method: immunoSEQ multiplex PCR. Of some 170,000 clones in the sample, approximately 56% were seen once. Here the sequenced sample was CD4+ T cells sorted from blood, taken at week 0. All receptors derive from a human donor with alopecia areata.

The chain is built from TRBV15 and TRBJ2-5, with 9 bases aligning to TRBD2. V lost 0 bases to trimming and J lost 4 bases; unmatched junction nucleotides: 6. Germline V gene data show CDR1 as LNHNV and CDR2 as YYDKDF (reference sequence). The length of the CDR3 is 16 residues. CDR3 in amino acids: CATSRDLAGGAETQYF. CDR3 bases: TGTGCCACCAGCAGAGATCTTGCGGGGGGGGCAGAGACCCAGTACTTC.

The chain has TRBV29-1 and TRBJ1-1; maybe TRBD1 (6 bases). The CDR3 runs 13 residues. Germline CDR1 and CDR2: SQVTM and ANQGSEA. Trimming removed 4 bases from V and 1 base from J, with 10 bases in between. The CDR3 coding sequence is TGCAGCGTTGGGGGAGGGGGGAACACTGAAGCTTTCTTT. Encoded protein: CSVGGGGNTEAFF.

The chain employs TRBV27 and TRBJ1-1; D not resolved. Germline assignment: CDR1 MNHEY and CDR2 SMNVEV (reference sequence). The CDR3 spans 11 residues. The ends were cut back, 2 bases at V and 9 bases at J, with 7 bases in the middle. This CDR3 is CASSLEGKAFF. Here the CDR3 DNA reads TGTGCCAGCAGTTTAGAGGGAAAAGCTTTCTTT.